These T cell receptor beta chains were read from a single sample in a study of blood T cell repertoires in COVID-19. Produced via immunoSEQ multiplex PCR; TCRdb's table is partial and in-frame only. The table lists about 130,000 clones, 81% of them singletons, with more than 7.5% in the top ten. Sequenced material: peripheral blood. The receptors originated from an older woman with active or convalescent COVID-19. Both conserved end residues are part of each CDR3. The D gene is left open where the match is weak. Size is stated for part of the rows, as once, few or many counts, or as a class when the clone is expanded.

V gene	D gene	J gene	clone size	CDR3 protein	CDR3 DNA
TRBV4-1	TRBD1	TRBJ1-4	-	CASSLGTGLNEKLFF	TGCGCCAGCAGCCTCGGGACAGGCCTTAATGAAAAACTGTTTTTT
TRBV12-3/TRBV12-4	-	TRBJ1-6	-	CASNRYNSPLHF	TGTGCCAGCAATCGGTATAATTCACCCCTCCACTTT
TRBV6-5	TRBD1	TRBJ1-1	-	CATYRGEAFF	TGTGCCACCTACAGGGGAGAAGCTTTCTTT
TRBV28	-	TRBJ1-6	-	CASSFPEWVKGEDSPLHF	TGTGCCAGCAGTTTCCCTGAGTGGGTGAAGGGAGAAGATTCACCCCTCCACTTT
TRBV3-1/TRBV3-2	TRBD1	TRBJ1-3	-	CASSGRDRGLGIYF	TGTGCCAGCAGCGGCCGGGACAGGGGGCTCGGCATATATTTT
TRBV5-4	TRBD2	TRBJ2-5	-	CASSSRLAARLDETQYF	TGTGCCAGCAGCTCGCGACTAGCAGCCCGATTGGATGAGACCCAGTACTTC
TRBV7-2	TRBD1	TRBJ1-5	-	CASSWAGGNQPQHF	TGTGCCAGCAGCTGGGCAGGGGGAAATCAGCCCCAGCATTTT
TRBV11-2	-	TRBJ1-6	-	CASSLALSSYNSPLHF	TGTGCCAGCAGCTTAGCCCTCAGCTCCTATAATTCACCCCTCCACTTT
TRBV27	TRBD2	TRBJ2-2	-	CASSLLASGNTGELFF	TGTGCCAGCAGTTTATTGGCTAGCGGGAACACCGGGGAGCTGTTTTTT
TRBV3-1/TRBV3-2	-	TRBJ2-1	-	CASSWAGEQFF	TGTGCCAGCAGTTGGGCGGGTGAGCAGTTCTTC
TRBV3-1/TRBV3-2	TRBD1	TRBJ1-2	-	CASSPGTAYGYTF	TGTGCCAGCAGCCCCGGGACAGCCTATGGCTACACCTTC
TRBV19	TRBD1	TRBJ1-2	few	CATVTGEGGYTF	TGTGCCACCGTGACAGGGGAAGGTGGCTACACCTTC
TRBV19	-	TRBJ1-1	few	CASTDRTNTEAFF	TGTGCCAGTACGGACAGAACCAACACTGAAGCTTTCTTT